Presented here are 18 T cell receptor beta chains from one specimen sequenced in a study of blood T cell repertoires in COVID-19. The protocol was immunoSEQ multiplex PCR, while the TCRdb copy is restricted to in-frame clones and leaves out a portion. Among 170,000 or so clones listed, about 88% were seen once. The sequenced material came from peripheral blood. Receptors originate from a man aged 60 to 69 with COVID-19, enrolled during active disease.

The chain has TRBV11-1 and TRBJ2-1, with TRBD2 as a possible D gene (6 bases). V was pared by 0 bases and J by 7 bases, with 10 bases between. This CDR3 is built from 14 residues. Germline V gene data show CDR1 as SGHAT and CDR2 as FQDESV (reference sequence). The CDR3 reads CASSLAAGRNEQFF. In nucleotides, the CDR3 is TGTGCCAGCAGCTTAGCGGCGGGGAGGAATGAGCAGTTCTTC.

The V and J genes are TRBV11-3 and TRBJ2-5, with D tentatively TRBD1 (5 bases). The CDR3 loop spans 11 amino acids. Trimming cost V 5 bases and J 5 bases, with 6 bases left between them. The germline V gene has CDR1 SGHNT and CDR2 YENEEA. DNA for the CDR3: TGTGCCAGCAGCGCAGGGGAGACCCAGTACTTC. This translates into CASSAGETQYF.

The chain couples TRBV9 to TRBJ2-5; a possible D gene is TRBD2 (7 bases). Germline lookup yields CDR1 SGDLS and CDR2 YYNGEE. The CDR3 has 16 residues. V was clipped by 3 bases and J by 4 bases, with 19 bases between them. The CDR3 nucleotides read TGTGCCAGCAGCGCACCGGGGGGCCCTAGGGGAGAGACCCAGTACTTC. As protein: CASSAPGGPRGETQYF.

The V gene is TRBV5-1, the J gene TRBJ2-1; 7 nucleotides align to TRBD1. Germline V gene data show CDR1 as SGHRS and CDR2 as YFSETQ. J was trimmed by 6 bases and V by 4 bases; bases with no gene match: 10. This CDR3 has 15 residues. Here the CDR3 DNA reads TGCGCCAGCAGCATCGACAGGGTATGGGGCAATGAGCAGTTCTTC. It specifies CASSIDRVWGNEQFF. Full variable domain (missing parts from reference TRBV5-1 and TRBJ2-1): KAGVTQTPRYLIKTRGQQVTLSCSPISGHRSVSWYQQTPGQGLQFLFEYFSETQRNKGNFPGRFSGRQFSNSRSEMNVSTLELGDSALYLCASSIDRVWGNEQFFGPGTRLTVL.

This clone was detected once. The V gene is TRBV9, the J gene TRBJ1-5; possible D gene TRBD1, 6 bases. Germline V gene lookup returns CDR1 SGDLS and CDR2 YYNGEE. The CDR3 totals 15 residues. V lost 3 bases to trimming and J lost 2 bases, with 12 bases between them. The CDR3 DNA follows: TGTGCCAGCAGCGGGGGACACGGACGCAATCAGCCCCAGCATTTT. Translation: CASSGGHGRNQPQHF.

The chain couples TRBV7-9 to TRBJ2-7, with D perhaps TRBD1 (5 bases). Germline V CDR1 and CDR2: SEHNR, FQNEAQ (reference sequence). The CDR3 totals 15 residues. V was shortened by 5 bases and J by 2 bases, with 16 bases between the two germline ends. DNA of the CDR3: TGTGCCAGCAGCGGCTGGACATCCAGCACCTACGAGCAGTACTTC. It yields the protein CASSGWTSSTYEQYF.

V is TRBV18 and J is TRBJ2-1, with a weak D call TRBD2 (6 bases). V was cut by 0 bases and J by 8 bases, with 11 bases left in between. The CDR3 is 14 amino acids. Looked up from germline, CDR1 is KGHSH and CDR2 is LQKENI. The CDR3 reads CASSPPSGPDEQFF. CDR3 DNA: TGTGCCAGCTCACCACCCAGCGGGCCCGATGAGCAGTTCTTC.

The chain recombines TRBV7-8 with TRBJ2-7; maybe TRBD2 (5 bases). The CDR3 sequence is 15 residues long. CDR1 is SGHVS, CDR2 FQNEAQ, per germline. Trimming shortened V by 1 base and J by 1 base, and 11 bases separated the two germline ends. The CDR3 bases are TGTGCCAGCAGCTTAGTTGGACTTTTATCCTACGAGCAGTACTTC. Translated: CASSLVGLLSYEQYF.

The chain combines TRBV19 with TRBJ1-2; D might be TRBD1 (6 bases). Deletions cut 2 bases from V and 0 bases from J, with 16 bases between. The germline CDR1 and CDR2 sequences are LNHDA and SQIVND (reference sequence). The CDR3 has 17 amino acids. This CDR3 is CASSIRQAAISNYGYTF. The CDR3 nucleotides are TGTGCCAGTAGTATACGACAGGCGGCCATTTCTAACTATGGCTACACCTTC.

This rearrangement joins TRBV7-9 to TRBJ1-1; 9 nucleotides agree with TRBD1. After removal of 4 bases from V and 1 base from J, the junction contained 4 bases not matched to a gene. The V gene's germline CDR1 is SEHNR and CDR2 FQNEAQ (reference sequence). This CDR3 contains 15 residues. The CDR3 is CASSWKGQGNTEAFF. As DNA, the CDR3 is TGTGCCAGCAGCTGGAAGGGACAGGGGAACACTGAAGCTTTCTTT.

V usage is TRBV5-4 and J usage is TRBJ2-1; D may be TRBD2 (5 bases). V was cut by 5 bases and J by 5 bases, with 11 bases left in between. From germline, CDR1 is SGHNT and CDR2 YYREEE (reference sequence). The CDR3 spans 13 residues. The CDR3 loop reads CASRRGLDNEQFF. The CDR3 nucleotides are TGTGCCAGCAGACGAGGGCTGGACAATGAGCAGTTCTTC.

The genes are TRBV2 and TRBJ1-5; 8 nucleotides agree with TRBD1. Trimming took 7 bases from V and 6 from J; bases not matched to a gene: 2. Germline lookup yields CDR1 SNHLY and CDR2 FYNNEI. This CDR3 spans 12 amino acids. The CDR3 here is CASTQGGQPQHF. In nucleotides, the CDR3 is TGTGCCAGCACACAGGGGGGTCAGCCCCAGCATTTT.

The genes are TRBV4-3 and TRBJ2-1; D perhaps matches TRBD2 (6 bases). The germline V gene has CDR1 LGHNA and CDR2 YSLEER. Trimming shortened V by 4 bases and J by 5 bases, and 24 bases separated the two germline ends. The length of the CDR3 is 18 residues. CDR3 region: CASSRRSHVADGNNEQFF. The CDR3 coding sequence is TGCGCCAGCAGCCGCCGATCCCACGTAGCGGATGGGAACAATGAGCAGTTCTTC.

This chain joins TRBV3-1 (or the pseudogene TRBV3-2) and TRBJ1-1, with D possibly being TRBD1 (5 bases). The CDR3 covers 13 residues. Germline V lookup: CDR1 LGHDT, CDR2 YNNKEL (reference sequence). V was clipped by 6 bases and J by 2 bases, with 10 bases between them. This CDR3 is CASRTAGNTEAFF. In nucleotides, the CDR3 is TGTGCCAGCAGGACAGCCGGAAACACTGAAGCTTTCTTT.

The rearrangement links TRBV21-1 to TRBJ1-5. TRBV21-1 is a pseudogene locus. CDR3 length equals 16 residues. CDR3 in DNA: TGTGCCAGCAGCAAAATCCGGGGGAAAGGTACTCAGCCCCAGCATTTT. Amino acids: CASSKIRGKGTQPQHF.

The chain employs TRBV28 and TRBJ1-6; no clear D. CDR3 length: 15 amino acids. Germline CDR1 MDHEN, CDR2 SYDVKM. Trimming stripped 6 bases from V and 0 bases from J, with 9 bases between. The CDR3 is CASRHRSSYNSPLHF. As DNA, the CDR3 is TGTGCCAGCAGACACAGAAGCTCCTATAATTCACCCCTCCACTTT. The full variable domain, its missing parts supplied by reference TRBV28 and TRBJ1-6, is DVKVTQSSRYLVKRTGEKVFLECVQDMDHENMFWYRQDPGLGLRLIYFSYDVKMKEKGDIPEGYSVSREKKERFSLILESASTNQTSMYLCASRHRSSYNSPLHFGNGTRLTVT.

This clone was counted only a few times. The V gene is TRBV29-1, the J gene TRBJ1-1, with D maybe TRBD1 (5 bases). Germline loops: CDR1 SQVTM, CDR2 ANQGSEA. The CDR3 length is 14 residues. V lost 4 bases and J lost 0, with 12 bases in between. CDR3 in amino acids: CSVGSGLMNTEAFF. For the CDR3, the DNA is TGCAGCGTTGGGTCAGGGCTGATGAACACTGAAGCTTTCTTT.

The V call is TRBV7-3, the J call TRBJ2-5; 11 bases match TRBD1. The ends lost 5 bases at V and 2 bases at J; junction bases unmatched: 4. Germline CDR1 is SGHTA and CDR2 is FQGTGA. CDR3 length equals 15 residues. The CDR3 spells CASSPDRGLQETQYF. The CDR3 DNA reads as TGTGCCAGCAGCCCGGACAGGGGGCTTCAAGAGACCCAGTACTTC.